One and the same sample provided the 28 T cell receptor beta chains below, sequenced in a study of neoadjuvant nivolumab and ipilimumab in lung cancer. Clones were read by immunoSEQ multiplex PCR, and TCRdb kept only the in-frame ones, dropping some. The sample holds roughly 18,000 clones, 79% seen once. This specimen consisted of tumor tissue, obtained after neoadjuvant nivolumab, alone or with ipilimumab, at or shortly before surgery. These receptors all come from an adult with non-small cell lung cancer.

This clone was seen only once. The chain uses TRBV6-5 and TRBJ1-2, with unresolved D. Germline V gene lookup returns CDR1 MNHEY and CDR2 SVGAGI. Between the trimmed V and J ends, which lost 2 bases and 0 bases, there was a span of 10 bases. The CDR3 consists of 15 residues. The CDR3 loop reads CASSYVAVANYGYTF. The CDR3 DNA reads as TGTGCCAGCAGTTACGTCGCGGTGGCTAACTATGGCTACACCTTC.

This clone was seen only a few times. The chain has TRBV7-2 and TRBJ2-7, with D tentatively TRBD2 (5 bases). Trimming shortened V by 5 bases and J by 0 bases, and 11 bases separated the two germline ends. The CDR3 contains 14 residues. Germline V CDR1 and CDR2: SGHTA, FQGNSA. The CDR3 is CASSRTGFSYEQYF. The CDR3 DNA follows: TGTGCCAGCAGCAGGACGGGGTTCTCCTACGAGCAGTACTTC.

The rearrangement uses TRBV18 and TRBJ2-7; D is uncertain. V was shortened by 0 bases and J by 3 bases, with 3 bases between the two germline ends. CDR3 size: 12 residues. The V gene's germline CDR1 is KGHSH and CDR2 LQKENI. DNA of the CDR3: TGTGCCAGCTCACCACCGGACTACGAGCAGTACTTC. It yields the protein CASSPPDYEQYF. Full variable domain (outside the CDR3, taken from reference TRBV18 and TRBJ2-7): NAGVMQNPRHLVRRRGQEARLRCSPMKGHSHVYWYRQLPEEGLKFMVYLQKENIIDESGMPKERFSAEFPKEGPSILRIQQVVRGDSAAYFCASSPPDYEQYFGPGTRLTVT.

The V and J genes are TRBV5-4 and TRBJ1-1; TRBD1 might be the D (5 bases). Germline CDR1 and CDR2: SGHNT and YYREEE (reference sequence). CDR3 length: 13 amino acids. V lost 0 bases, J lost 7 bases, and 10 bases lay in between. The CDR3 coding sequence is TGTGCCAGCAGCTTGGATCCGACAGTTGAAGCTTTCTTT. This sequence encodes CASSLDPTVEAFF.

This clone was detected only a few times. The gene calls are TRBV5-4 and TRBJ2-2; 7 bases align to TRBD1. The CDR3 has 15 residues. After removal of 0 bases from V and 5 bases from J, the junction contained 4 bases not matched to a gene. Looked up from germline, CDR1 is SGHNT and CDR2 is YYREEE (reference sequence). The CDR3 reads CASSLVGGGTGELFF. CDR3 nucleotides: TGTGCCAGCAGCTTGGTAGGGGGCGGGACCGGGGAGCTGTTTTTT. Variable domain in full (rest from reference TRBV5-4 and TRBJ2-2): ETGVTQSPTHLIKTRGQQVTLRCSSQSGHNTVSWYQQALGQGPQFIFQYYREEENGRGNFPPRFSGLQFPNYSSELNVNALELDDSALYLCASSLVGGGTGELFFGEGSRLTVL.

The V call is TRBV10-3, the J call TRBJ2-2; D not resolved. Germline V gene sequence: CDR1 ENHRY, CDR2 SYGVKD. V was pared by 3 bases and J by 4 bases, with 12 bases between. This CDR3 region has 15 residues. The CDR3 DNA reads as TGTGCCATCAGTGACTTCCAGGTTGCCACCGGGGAGCTGTTTTTT. Translation gives CAISDFQVATGELFF.

The genes are TRBV14 and TRBJ2-1, with 10 bases that match TRBD2. Germline loops: CDR1 SGHDN, CDR2 FVKESK. J was trimmed by 2 bases and V by 4 bases; bases with no gene match: 2. This CDR3 has 15 amino acids. CDR3 loop: CASSPSGGAYNEQFF. In nucleotides, the CDR3 is TGTGCCAGCAGCCCGAGCGGGGGGGCCTACAATGAGCAGTTCTTC.

The genes are TRBV5-1 and TRBJ2-1; D may be TRBD1 (5 bases). The CDR3 loop spans 15 amino acids. V lost 4 bases to trimming and J lost 3 bases, with 14 bases between them. CDR1 and CDR2 from the germline V gene are SGHRS and YFSETQ. The CDR3 here is CASSPQGVGYNEQFF. The CDR3 nucleotides are TGCGCCAGCAGCCCCCAAGGGGTGGGCTACAATGAGCAGTTCTTC.

This clone was seen more than once but under ten times. The V gene is TRBV6-6, the J gene TRBJ1-5; TRBD1 matches at 8 bases. J gave up 1 base and V 5 bases, and 7 bases lay outside the gene matches. The CDR3 length is 16 residues. Germline assignment: CDR1 MNHNY and CDR2 SVGAGI (reference sequence). The CDR3 loop reads CASSRSGGASNQPQHF. The CDR3 nucleotides read TGTGCCAGCAGTCGCTCAGGGGGCGCGAGCAATCAGCCCCAGCATTTT.

The chain has TRBV7-9 and TRBJ2-5; D uncertain. V was cut by 1 base and J by 6 bases, with 6 bases left in between. The length of the CDR3 is 12 residues. Germline V gene sequence: CDR1 SEHNR, CDR2 FQNEAQ (reference sequence). The CDR3 coding sequence is TGTGCCAGCAGCTTAGGGGTGCAGACCCAGTACTTC. Protein: CASSLGVQTQYF.

This chain joins TRBV30 and TRBJ1-6; D is unclear. The CDR3 is 13 residues long. Deletions cut 0 bases from V and 7 bases from J, with 7 bases between. Germline loops: CDR1 GTSNPN, CDR2 SVGIG (reference sequence). CDR3 in amino acids: CAWSVAENSPLHF. The DNA of the CDR3 is TGTGCCTGGAGTGTGGCCGAAAATTCACCCCTCCACTTT.

The rearrangement joins TRBV14 to TRBJ2-7; D is ambiguous. CDR3 size: 15 residues. In germline, CDR1 is SGHDN, CDR2 FVKESK. Trimming stripped 0 bases from V and 2 bases from J, with 11 bases between. Written as DNA, the CDR3 is TGTGCCAGCAGCCAAGAGATGACACCCCCCTACGAGCAGTACTTC. Amino acids: CASSQEMTPPYEQYF.

The V and J genes are TRBV7-2 and TRBJ2-7; D perhaps matches TRBD2 (5 bases). CDR1 and CDR2 (germline): SGHTA, FQGNSA. Deletions cut 2 bases from V and 2 bases from J, with 13 bases between. The CDR3 runs to 15 residues. CDR3 DNA sequence: TGTGCCAGCAGCTTATCGCCGGGGTTGGCCTACGAGCAGTACTTC. Translated, it gives CASSLSPGLAYEQYF.

V gene TRBV19 combines with J gene TRBJ2-1, with a tentative D call TRBD1 (6 bases). Trimming pared 5 bases from V and 6 bases from J, leaving 20 bases between. CDR1 is LNHDA and CDR2 is SQIVND in the germline V gene (reference sequence). The CDR3 totals 16 residues. The CDR3 here is CASSRAQGLSLNEQFF. The CDR3 DNA is TGTGCCAGTAGTCGGGCCCAGGGGTTGTCACTCAATGAGCAGTTCTTC.

The rearrangement joins TRBV30 to TRBJ1-1; no definite D call. CDR1 and CDR2 from the germline V gene are GTSNPN and SVGIG (reference sequence). The CDR3 has 12 residues. The V end was cut by 4 bases, the J end by 5 bases, with 11 bases between. The CDR3 DNA sequence: TGTGCCTGGACCGCCCTTGGGACTGAAGCTTTCTTT. This encodes CAWTALGTEAFF.

The chain carries TRBV4-1 and TRBJ1-5; a weak D match, TRBD1 (5 bases). Trimming shortened V by 0 bases and J by 8 bases, and 14 bases separated the two germline ends. Germline assignment: CDR1 MGHRA and CDR2 YSYEKL. The CDR3 covers 15 residues. For the CDR3, the DNA is TGCGCCAGCAGCCAAGATATGAGTTCCAGGGAGCCCCAGCATTTT. This gives the protein CASSQDMSSREPQHF.

This chain links TRBV19 with TRBJ2-2; weak D call: TRBD2 (6 bases). The CDR3 has 15 residues. Germline lookup yields CDR1 LNHDA and CDR2 SQIVND (reference sequence). V was shortened by 4 bases and J by 3 bases, with 12 bases between the two germline ends. CDR3 nucleotides: TGTGCCAGTAGTACCCCCGGGGGTTACACCGGGGAGCTGTTTTTT. Translated: CASSTPGGYTGELFF.

The rearrangement links TRBV30 to TRBJ1-1; TRBD1 aligns across 9 bases. The CDR3 contains 13 residues. Trimming removed 8 bases from V and 0 bases from J; junction bases left unmatched: 4. Germline V lookup: CDR1 GTSNPN, CDR2 SVGIG (reference sequence). Here the CDR3 reads CAGDRVMNTEAFF. The CDR3 nucleotides are TGTGCCGGGGACAGGGTCATGAACACTGAAGCTTTCTTT.

The chain carries TRBV5-5 and TRBJ2-7; no reliable D call. The CDR3 totals 13 residues. The germline V gene has CDR1 SGHKS and CDR2 YYEKEE (reference sequence). Trimming took 3 bases from V and 3 from J, leaving 10 bases between them. The CDR3 nucleotides read TGTGCCAGCAGCTCCAACCTTTTCTACGAGCAGTACTTC. Its translation is CASSSNLFYEQYF.

The chain is built from TRBV14 and TRBJ1-1, with 10 nucleotides matching TRBD1. There are 17 residues in the CDR3. Germline loops: CDR1 SGHDN, CDR2 FVKESK. The V gene end was trimmed by 0 bases and the J gene end by 3 bases; junction bases not matched to a gene: 7. In DNA, the CDR3 is TGTGCCAGCAGCCAAGAAGAGACAGGGGGCGCGGACACTGAAGCTTTCTTT. Its translation: CASSQEETGGADTEAFF.

This clone has only a few counts. The chain employs TRBV6-4 and TRBJ1-1; maybe TRBD1 (5 bases). In germline, CDR1 is MRHNA, CDR2 SNTAGT. Trimming shortened V by 2 bases and J by 1 base, and 8 bases separated the two germline ends. This CDR3 has 14 residues. The CDR3, as DNA: TGTGCCAGCAGTGACGGGACGGAGAACACTGAAGCTTTCTTT. This translates into CASSDGTENTEAFF.

V gene TRBV5-1 combines with J gene TRBJ1-2; TRBD1 matches 9 bases. Germline trimming cut 4 bases from V and 7 bases from J; bases unmatched to any gene: 5. This CDR3 has 13 residues. CDR1 is SGHRS and CDR2 is YFSETQ in the germline V gene. The CDR3, as DNA: TGCGCCAGCAGCCCGGACAGGGGTTCTGGCTACACCTTC. Translated: CASSPDRGSGYTF.

This chain links TRBV7-9 with TRBJ2-1, with D possibly matching TRBD1 (6 bases). V was cut by 1 base and J by 8 bases, with 12 bases left in between. CDR3 length equals 14 residues. Germline CDR1 is SEHNR and CDR2 is FQNEAQ (reference sequence). For the CDR3, the DNA is TGTGCCAGCAGCTTAGATTTCAGGGGCGATGAGCAGTTCTTC. Translated: CASSLDFRGDEQFF.

The genes are TRBV10-2 and TRBJ1-1, with unresolved D. There are 12 residues in the CDR3. Between the trimmed V and J ends, which lost 7 bases and 1 base, there was a span of 7 bases. Germline V gene sequence: CDR1 WSHSY, CDR2 SAAADI. This CDR3 is CASTDGNTEAFF. In nucleotides, the CDR3 is TGCGCCAGCACGGACGGGAACACTGAAGCTTTCTTT.

This rearrangement joins TRBV7-2 to TRBJ1-6; no clear D gene. The CDR3 contains 13 residues. Germline V gene lookup returns CDR1 SGHTA and CDR2 FQGNSA. V shed 4 bases and J shed 5 bases, with 6 bases lying between them. The CDR3 sequence: CASSSTHNSPLHF. In nucleotides, the CDR3 is TGTGCCAGCAGCTCGACGCATAATTCACCCCTCCACTTT. Full variable domain (remainder filled in from reference TRBV7-2 and TRBJ1-6): GAGVSQSPSNKVTEKGKDVELRCDPISGHTALYWYRQSLGQGLEFLIYFQGNSAPDKSGLPSDRFSAERTGGSVSTLTIQRTQQEDSAVYLCASSSTHNSPLHFGNGTRLTVT.

V is TRBV7-2 and J is TRBJ2-6; D is perhaps TRBD1 (7 bases). The CDR3 is made up of 18 amino acids. With 7 bases removed from V and 0 bases from J, the gap between germline ends came to 19 bases. In germline, CDR1 is SGHTA, CDR2 FQGNSA. The CDR3 sequence is CASTPGGQRYSGANVLTF. In nucleotides, the CDR3 is TGTGCCAGCACCCCCGGGGGACAGAGATACTCTGGGGCCAACGTCCTGACTTTC. The whole variable domain, remainder taken from reference TRBV7-2 and TRBJ2-6, is GAGVSQSPSNKVTEKGKDVELRCDPISGHTALYWYRQSLGQGLEFLIYFQGNSAPDKSGLPSDRFSAERTGGSVSTLTIQRTQQEDSAVYLCASTPGGQRYSGANVLTFGAGSRLTVL.

This chain links TRBV7-2 with TRBJ2-7; D gene unclear. Germline assignment: CDR1 SGHTA and CDR2 FQGNSA. The ends were cut back, 5 bases at V and 2 bases at J, with 16 bases in the middle. The CDR3 consists of 15 residues. CDR3 in DNA: TGTGCCAGCAGCCTAGTGGAGCATCCGACCTACGAGCAGTACTTC. This sequence encodes CASSLVEHPTYEQYF.

V gene TRBV7-9 combines with J gene TRBJ1-2, with 9 bases that match TRBD1. The J segment lost 3 bases and the V segment lost 5 bases, leaving 7 bases of the junction unmatched. This CDR3 contains 15 residues. Germline V gives CDR1 SEHNR, CDR2 FQNEAQ (reference sequence). In DNA, the CDR3 is TGTGCCAGCAGCCCCGGACAGGGGTACGACTATGGCTACACCTTC. Residues: CASSPGQGYDYGYTF.